This T cell receptor (beta chain) was found in a study of identical twins. Overall study findings and caveats: Monozygotic twin pairs showed more out-of-frame TCR alpha sharing than models estimated.

In regard to this clonotype: Its antigen is undetermined.

TCRdb re-called the 5' RACE reads with MiXCR, one entry per CDR3 protein. The data show 540,000 or so distinct CDR3 sequences, about a fifth seen once. Among all donors, each was a healthy Caucasian. V lost 1 base, J lost 4 bases, and 7 bases lay in between. The length of the CDR3 is 14 residues. Germline V gene data show CDR1 as LNHNV and CDR2 as YYDKDF (reference sequence). The sample was also linked to a second study, of yellow fever vaccine responses in identical twins.

The TCR comes from a woman under 30 in good health. The sample consisted of CD4+ T cells sorted from blood. The chain uses TRBV15 and TRBJ2-2, with a tentative D call TRBD2 (5 bases). CDR3 nucleotide sequence: TGTGCCACCAGCAGAGGGACTTCCACCGGGGAGCTGTTTTTT. As protein: CATSRGTSTGELFF.